This TCR beta chain was identified in a study of CD8+ T cells in alopecia areata. RNA was extracted and reverse transcribed into cDNA as the sequencing template. The assay was immunoSEQ multiplex PCR, and TCRdb's table has in-frame clones only and misses some. The data show approximately 89,000 clones, around 44% seen once. The CDR3 has 14 amino acids. J lost 5 bases, V lost 4 bases, and 7 bases had no gene match. The germline CDR1 and CDR2 sequences are SGHDN and FVKESK. The sample was CD4+ T cells sorted from blood. The clonotype was recovered from a human donor with alopecia areata. The rearrangement joins TRBV14 to TRBJ2-5; 7 nucleotides align to TRBD1. The CDR3 loop reads CASSLQGVGETQYF. DNA of the CDR3: TGTGCCAGCAGCCTTCAGGGGGTCGGGGAGACCCAGTACTTC.